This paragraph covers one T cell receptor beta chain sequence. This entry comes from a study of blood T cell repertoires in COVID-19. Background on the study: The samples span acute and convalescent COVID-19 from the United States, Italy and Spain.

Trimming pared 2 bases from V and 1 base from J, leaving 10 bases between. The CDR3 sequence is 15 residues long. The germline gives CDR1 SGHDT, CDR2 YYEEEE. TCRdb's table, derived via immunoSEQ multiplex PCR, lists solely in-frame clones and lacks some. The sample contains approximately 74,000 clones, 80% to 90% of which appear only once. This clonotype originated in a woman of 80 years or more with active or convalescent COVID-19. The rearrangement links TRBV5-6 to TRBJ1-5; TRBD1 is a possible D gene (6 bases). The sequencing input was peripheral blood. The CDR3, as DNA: TGTGCCAGCAGCTTTGGGGGGGCGAGCAATCAGCCCCAGCATTTT. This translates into CASSFGGASNQPQHF.